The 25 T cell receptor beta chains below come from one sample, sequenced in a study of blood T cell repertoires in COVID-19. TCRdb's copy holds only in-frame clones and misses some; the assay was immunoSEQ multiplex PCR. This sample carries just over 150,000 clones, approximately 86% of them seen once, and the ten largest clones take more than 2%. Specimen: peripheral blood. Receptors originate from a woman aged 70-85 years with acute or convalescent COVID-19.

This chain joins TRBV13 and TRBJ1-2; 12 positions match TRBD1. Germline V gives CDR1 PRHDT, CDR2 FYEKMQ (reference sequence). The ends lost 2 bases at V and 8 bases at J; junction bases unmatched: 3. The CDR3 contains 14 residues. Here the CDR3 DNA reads TGTGCCAGCAGCTTATCGGGGACAGGGGGCGGCTACACCTTC. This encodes CASSLSGTGGGYTF. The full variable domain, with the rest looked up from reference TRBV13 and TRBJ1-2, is AAGVIQSPRHLIKEKRETATLKCYPIPRHDTVYWYQQGPGQDPQFLISFYEKMQSDKGSIPDRFSAQQFSDYHSELNMSSLELGDSALYFCASSLSGTGGGYTFGSGTRLTVV.

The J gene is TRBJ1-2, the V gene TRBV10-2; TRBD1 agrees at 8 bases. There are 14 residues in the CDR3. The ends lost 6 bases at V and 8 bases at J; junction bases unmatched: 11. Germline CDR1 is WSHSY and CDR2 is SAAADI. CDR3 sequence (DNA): TGCGCCAGCAGGGTCCCGGGACAGGCCCTAGGCTACACCTTC. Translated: CASRVPGQALGYTF.

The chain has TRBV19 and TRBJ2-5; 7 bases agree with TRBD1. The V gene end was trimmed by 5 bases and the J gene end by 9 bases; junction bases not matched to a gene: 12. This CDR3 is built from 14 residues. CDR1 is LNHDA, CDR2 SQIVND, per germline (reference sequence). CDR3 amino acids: CASSLVGAQGAQYF. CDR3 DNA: TGTGCCAGTAGTCTGGTGGGGGCTCAGGGGGCCCAGTACTTC.

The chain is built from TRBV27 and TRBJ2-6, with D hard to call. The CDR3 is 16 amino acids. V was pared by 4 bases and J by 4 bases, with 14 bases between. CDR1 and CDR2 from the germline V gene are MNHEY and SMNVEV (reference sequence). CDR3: CASSSREIMGANVLTF. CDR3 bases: TGTGCCAGCAGTTCCCGAGAGATTATGGGGGCCAACGTCCTGACTTTC.

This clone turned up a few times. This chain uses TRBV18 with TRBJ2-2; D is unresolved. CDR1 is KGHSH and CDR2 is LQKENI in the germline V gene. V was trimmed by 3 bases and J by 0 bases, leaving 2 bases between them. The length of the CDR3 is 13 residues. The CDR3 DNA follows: TGTGCCAGCTCACCCTCGAACACCGGGGAGCTGTTTTTT. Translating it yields CASSPSNTGELFF.

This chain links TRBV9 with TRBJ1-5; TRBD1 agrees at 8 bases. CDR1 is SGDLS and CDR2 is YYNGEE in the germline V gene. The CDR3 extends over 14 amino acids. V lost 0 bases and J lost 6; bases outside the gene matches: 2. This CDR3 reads CASSVAGGSQPQHF. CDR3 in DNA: TGTGCCAGCAGCGTAGCAGGGGGCAGTCAGCCCCAGCATTTT.

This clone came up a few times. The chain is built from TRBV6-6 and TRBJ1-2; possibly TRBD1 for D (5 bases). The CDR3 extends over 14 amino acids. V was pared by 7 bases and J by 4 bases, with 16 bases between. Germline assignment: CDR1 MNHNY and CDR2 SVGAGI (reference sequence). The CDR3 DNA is TGTGCCAGCAATAGGGGTCAGGGTAGCTATGGCTACACCTTC. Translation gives CASNRGQGSYGYTF.

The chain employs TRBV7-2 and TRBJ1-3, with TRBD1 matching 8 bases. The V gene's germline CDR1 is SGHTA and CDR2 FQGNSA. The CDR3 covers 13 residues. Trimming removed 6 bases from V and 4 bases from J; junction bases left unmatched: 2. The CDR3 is CASRQGAGNTIYF. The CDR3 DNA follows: TGTGCCAGCAGGCAGGGGGCCGGAAACACCATATATTTT.

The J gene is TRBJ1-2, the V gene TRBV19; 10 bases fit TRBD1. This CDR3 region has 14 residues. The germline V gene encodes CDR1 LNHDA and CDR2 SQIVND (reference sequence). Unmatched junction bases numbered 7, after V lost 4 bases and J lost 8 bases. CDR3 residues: CASSTGWDRGGYTF. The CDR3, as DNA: TGTGCCAGTAGTACCGGTTGGGACAGGGGAGGCTACACCTTC.

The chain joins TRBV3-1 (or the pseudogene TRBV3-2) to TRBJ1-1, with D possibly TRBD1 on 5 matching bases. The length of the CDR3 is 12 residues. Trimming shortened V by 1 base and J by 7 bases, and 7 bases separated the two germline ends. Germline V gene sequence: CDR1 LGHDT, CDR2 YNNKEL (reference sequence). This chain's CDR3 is CASSQAGLEAFF. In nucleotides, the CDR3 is TGTGCCAGCAGCCAAGCGGGACTTGAAGCTTTCTTT.

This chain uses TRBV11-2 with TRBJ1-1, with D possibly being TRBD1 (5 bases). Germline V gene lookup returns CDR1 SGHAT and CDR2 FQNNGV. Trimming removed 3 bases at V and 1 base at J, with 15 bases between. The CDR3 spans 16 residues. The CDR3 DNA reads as TGTGCCAGCAGCTTCGGGCAGGGAAGGGGGAACACTGAAGCTTTCTTT. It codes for CASSFGQGRGNTEAFF.

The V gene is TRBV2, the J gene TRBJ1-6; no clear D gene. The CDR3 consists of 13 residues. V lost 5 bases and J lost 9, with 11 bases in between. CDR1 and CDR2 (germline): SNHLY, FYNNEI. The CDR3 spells CASSPSASSPLHF. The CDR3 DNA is TGTGCCAGCAGTCCCTCCGCTAGTTCACCCCTCCACTTT. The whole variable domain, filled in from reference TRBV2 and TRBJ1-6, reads EPEVTQTPSHQVTQMGQEVILRCVPISNHLYFYWYRQILGQKVEFLVSFYNNEISEKSEIFDDQFSVERPDGSNFTLKIRSTKLEDSAMYFCASSPSASSPLHFGNGTRLTVT.

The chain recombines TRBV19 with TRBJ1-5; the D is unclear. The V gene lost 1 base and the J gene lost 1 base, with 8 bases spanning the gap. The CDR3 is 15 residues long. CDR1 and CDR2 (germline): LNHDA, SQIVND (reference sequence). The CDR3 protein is CASSIVAVSNQPQHF. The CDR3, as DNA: TGTGCCAGTAGTATAGTAGCGGTAAGCAATCAGCCCCAGCATTTT.

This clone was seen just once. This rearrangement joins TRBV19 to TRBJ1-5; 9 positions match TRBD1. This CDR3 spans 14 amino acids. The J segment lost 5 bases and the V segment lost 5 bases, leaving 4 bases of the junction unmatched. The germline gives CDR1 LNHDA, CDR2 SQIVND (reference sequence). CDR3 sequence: CASSRTGVDQPQHF. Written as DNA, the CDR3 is TGTGCCAGTAGTCGGACAGGGGTGGATCAGCCCCAGCATTTT.

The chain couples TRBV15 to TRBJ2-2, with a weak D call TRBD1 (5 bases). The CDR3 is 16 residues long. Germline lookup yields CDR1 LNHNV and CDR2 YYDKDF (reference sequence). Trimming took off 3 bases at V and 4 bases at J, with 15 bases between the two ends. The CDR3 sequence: CATSRTDSPSTGELFF. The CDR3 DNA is TGTGCCACCAGCAGGACCGACAGCCCGAGCACCGGGGAGCTGTTTTTT.

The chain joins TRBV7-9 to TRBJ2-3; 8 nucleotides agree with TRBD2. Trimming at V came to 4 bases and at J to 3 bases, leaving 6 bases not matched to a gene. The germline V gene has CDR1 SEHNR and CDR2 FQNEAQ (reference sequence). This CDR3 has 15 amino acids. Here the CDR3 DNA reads TGTGCCAGCAGCTCCGAGCGGGGGAAAACAGATACGCAGTATTTT. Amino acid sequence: CASSSERGKTDTQYF.

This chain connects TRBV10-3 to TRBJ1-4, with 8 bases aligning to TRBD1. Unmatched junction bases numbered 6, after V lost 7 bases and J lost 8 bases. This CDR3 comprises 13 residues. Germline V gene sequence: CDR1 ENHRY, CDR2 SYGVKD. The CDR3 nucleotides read TGTGCCATCACCTCAGGGGGCGGCGAAAAACTGTTTTTT. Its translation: CAITSGGGEKLFF.

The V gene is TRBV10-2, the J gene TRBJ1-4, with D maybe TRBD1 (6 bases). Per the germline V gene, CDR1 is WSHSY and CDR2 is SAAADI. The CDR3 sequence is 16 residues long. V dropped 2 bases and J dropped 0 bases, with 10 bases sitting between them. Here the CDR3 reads CASSEGTLTTNEKLFF. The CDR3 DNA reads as TGCGCCAGCAGTGAGGGGACACTTACAACTAATGAAAAACTGTTTTTT.

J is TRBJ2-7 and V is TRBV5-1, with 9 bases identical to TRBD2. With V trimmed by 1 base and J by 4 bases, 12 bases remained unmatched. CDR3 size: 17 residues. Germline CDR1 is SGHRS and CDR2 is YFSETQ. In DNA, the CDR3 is TGCGCCAGCAGCTTGTCTCCCCTCGGCGGGGGGGCGTACGAGCAGTACGTC. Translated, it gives CASSLSPLGGGAYEQYV.

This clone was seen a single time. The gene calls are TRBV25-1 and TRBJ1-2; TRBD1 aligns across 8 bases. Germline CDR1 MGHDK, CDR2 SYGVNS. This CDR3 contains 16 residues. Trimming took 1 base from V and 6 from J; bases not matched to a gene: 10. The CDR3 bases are TGTGCCAGCAGTGAATCTTGGACAGGGAGGGCAGATGGCTACACCTTC. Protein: CASSESWTGRADGYTF.

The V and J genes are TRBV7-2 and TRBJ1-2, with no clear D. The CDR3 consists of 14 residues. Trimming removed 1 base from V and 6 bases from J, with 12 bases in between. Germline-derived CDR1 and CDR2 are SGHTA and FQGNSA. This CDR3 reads CASSLVRTQNGYTF. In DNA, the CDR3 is TGTGCCAGCAGCTTAGTGCGGACTCAAAATGGCTACACCTTC.

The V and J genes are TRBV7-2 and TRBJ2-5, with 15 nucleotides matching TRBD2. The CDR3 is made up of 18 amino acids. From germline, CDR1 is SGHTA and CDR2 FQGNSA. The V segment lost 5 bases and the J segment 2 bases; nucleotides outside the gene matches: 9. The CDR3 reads CASSDPGLAGGGQETQYF. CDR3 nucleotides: TGTGCCAGCAGCGATCCGGGACTAGCGGGGGGTGGGCAAGAGACCCAGTACTTC. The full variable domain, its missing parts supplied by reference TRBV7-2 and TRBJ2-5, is GAGVSQSPSNKVTEKGKDVELRCDPISGHTALYWYRQSLGQGLEFLIYFQGNSAPDKSGLPSDRFSAERTGGSVSTLTIQRTQQEDSAVYLCASSDPGLAGGGQETQYFGPGTRLLVL.

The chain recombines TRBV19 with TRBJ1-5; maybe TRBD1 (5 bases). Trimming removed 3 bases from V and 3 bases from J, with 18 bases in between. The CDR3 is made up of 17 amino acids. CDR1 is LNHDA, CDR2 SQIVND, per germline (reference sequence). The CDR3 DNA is TGTGCCAGTAGTATTAAGCAGGGCCTGACTTACAATCAGCCCCAGCATTTT. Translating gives CASSIKQGLTYNQPQHF.

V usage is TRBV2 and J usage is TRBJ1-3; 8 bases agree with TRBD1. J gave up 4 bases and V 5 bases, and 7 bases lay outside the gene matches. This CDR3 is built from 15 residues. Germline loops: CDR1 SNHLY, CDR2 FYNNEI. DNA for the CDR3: TGTGCCAGCAGTCTACAGGGGGTATCAGGAAACACCATATATTTT. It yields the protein CASSLQGVSGNTIYF.

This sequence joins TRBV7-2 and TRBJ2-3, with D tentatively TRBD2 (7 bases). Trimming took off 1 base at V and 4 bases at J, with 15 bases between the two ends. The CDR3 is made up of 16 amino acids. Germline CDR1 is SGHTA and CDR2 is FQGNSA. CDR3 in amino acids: CASSLGGGGLPDTQYF. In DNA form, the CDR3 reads TGTGCCAGCAGCTTAGGGGGCGGGGGCCTTCCAGATACGCAGTATTTT.